The 2 T cell receptor beta chains below were found in one sample sequenced in a study of T cell responses to AZD1222 COVID-19 vaccine. The repertoire was sequenced with immunoSEQ multiplex PCR; TCRdb's copy has only in-frame clones and lacks some. The sample holds 80,000 or so clones, about 92% seen once. The source was peripheral blood, collected 28 days after the second AZD1222 dose. These receptors originate from an adult who received the AZD1222 COVID-19 vaccine.

The chain has TRBV9 and TRBJ2-2; D gene uncertain. Looked up from germline, CDR1 is SGDLS and CDR2 is YYNGEE. The CDR3 is made up of 14 amino acids. V was clipped by 0 bases and J by 6 bases, with 9 bases between them. CDR3 region: CASSVVPTSGELFF. In nucleotides, the CDR3 is TGTGCCAGCAGCGTAGTTCCTACCTCCGGGGAGCTGTTTTTT.

The V call is TRBV11-2, the J call TRBJ2-4; TRBD2 might be the D (6 bases). Germline V gene sequence: CDR1 SGHAT, CDR2 FQNNGV. The CDR3 is 15 amino acids. Trimming took 1 base from V and 4 from J, leaving 11 bases between them. CDR3 nucleotides: TGTGCCAGCAGCTTAGCTGGGGGGTTAAAAAACATTCAGTACTTC. It is translated as CASSLAGGLKNIQYF.